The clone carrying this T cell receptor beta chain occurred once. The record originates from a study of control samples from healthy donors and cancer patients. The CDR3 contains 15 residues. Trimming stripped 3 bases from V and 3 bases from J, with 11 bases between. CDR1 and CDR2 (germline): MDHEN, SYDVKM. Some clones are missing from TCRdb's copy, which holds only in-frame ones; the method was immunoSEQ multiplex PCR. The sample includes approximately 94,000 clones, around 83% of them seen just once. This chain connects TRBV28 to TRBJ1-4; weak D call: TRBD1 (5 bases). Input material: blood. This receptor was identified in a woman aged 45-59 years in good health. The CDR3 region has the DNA TGTGCCAGCAGTTTTTCGGGGCAGTCTAATGAAAAACTGTTTTTT. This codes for CASSFSGQSNEKLFF.